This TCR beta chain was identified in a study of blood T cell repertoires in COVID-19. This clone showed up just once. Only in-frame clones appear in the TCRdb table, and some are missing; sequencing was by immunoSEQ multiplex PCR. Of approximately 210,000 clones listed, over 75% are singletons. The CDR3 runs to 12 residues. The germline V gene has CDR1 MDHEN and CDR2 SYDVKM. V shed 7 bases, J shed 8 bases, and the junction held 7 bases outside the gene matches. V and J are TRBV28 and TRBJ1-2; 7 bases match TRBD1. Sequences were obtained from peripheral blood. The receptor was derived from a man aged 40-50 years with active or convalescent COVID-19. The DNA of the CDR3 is TGTGCCAGCACCAGGGGGGAAAGAGGCTACACCTTC. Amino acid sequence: CASTRGERGYTF.